The sample holds a few counts of the clone carrying this T cell receptor (beta chain). The antigen is unknown. The sample comes from a study of T-cell memory formation after mild COVID-19. Study-level results: Contracting clones from day 15 to 85 showed balanced CD4/CD8; later expanders favored CD4+. Some responding clones appeared in pre-infection memory, suggesting cross-reactive memory joined.

UMIs and sample barcodes were carried by the TCR alpha and TCR beta cDNA libraries that 5'RACE produced using constant-segment primers. Each CDR3 protein gets one entry after TCRdb re-called the 5' RACE reads with MiXCR. The sample records 470,000 or so distinct CDR3 sequences, 15% to 20% being singletons. This CDR3 contains 14 residues. Germline assignment: CDR1 GTSNPN and CDR2 SVGIG (reference sequence). Deletions cut 0 bases from V and 5 bases from J, with 12 bases between. The genes are TRBV30 and TRBJ2-3, with a tentative D call TRBD2 (5 bases). The source of this sequence is an adult woman who had mild COVID-19 (a few samples of this study predate the infection). Cell type and time point are not known. Specimen: PBMCs or a T cell subset sorted from them (not recorded which). The CDR3 nucleotides read TGTGCCTGGAGTGTAGAGGGTTGGGGAGATACGCAGTATTTT. This translates into CAWSVEGWGDTQYF.